The subject of this entry is one TCR beta chain. Its cognate antigen is unknown. This sample is part of a study of cytotoxic CD8 clonotypes in ibrutinib-treated CLL. Study findings and constraints: Few clonotypes were public, and these shrank or held steady under treatment.

Here immunoSEQ multiplex PCR was the method, and the copy in TCRdb shows in-frame clones only, minus some. The repertoire includes just over 200,000 clones, 70% to 75% of them detected once, and 5.5% to 6% sits in the top ten. V shed 0 bases and J shed 5 bases, with 8 bases lying between them. The CDR3 is made up of 13 amino acids. CDR1 and CDR2 from the germline V gene are SQVTM and ANQGSEA. This receptor was identified in a human donor with chronic lymphocytic leukemia. This chain links TRBV29-1 with TRBJ2-1; no clear D. The sequencing here drew on PBMCs, taken after 12 months of ibrutinib treatment. For the CDR3, the DNA is TGCAGCGTTGAAGATGGGGTAGACAATGAGCAGTTCTTC. Protein: CSVEDGVDNEQFF.